This entry features one TCR beta chain sequence. This record comes from a study of blood T cell repertoires in COVID-19. Overall study: Samples taken during acute and convalescent COVID-19 were collected in the United States, Italy and Spain. PBMCs, B-cell-depleted T cells, or T cells provided the cDNA or gDNA that made up the material.

Assay: immunoSEQ multiplex PCR; the TCRdb copy retains only in-frame clones and omits some. Of 300,000 to 400,000 clones detected, around 91% appear once; the ten largest clones hold around 3.5%. Trimming shortened V by 0 bases and J by 5 bases, and 11 bases separated the two germline ends. The germline gives CDR1 SGHRS, CDR2 YFSETQ. The CDR3 sequence is 15 residues long. The chain carries TRBV5-1 and TRBJ1-4; D is possibly TRBD1 (6 bases). The source is a woman between 18 and 30 years old who had recovered from COVID-19. The specimen was peripheral blood. The CDR3 reads CASSLGQDSNEKLFF. CDR3 coding DNA: TGCGCCAGCAGCTTGGGACAGGACTCAAATGAAAAACTGTTTTTT.